The 30 T cell receptor beta chains below all came from one sample that was sequenced in a study of blood T cell repertoires in COVID-19. The repertoire was sequenced with immunoSEQ multiplex PCR; TCRdb's copy has only in-frame clones and lacks some. This sample has 120,000 or so clones, with about four fifths found just once. The material sequenced was peripheral blood. The source is a man aged 40-50 years with active or convalescent COVID-19.

This rearrangement joins TRBV6-5 to TRBJ1-1; D is undetermined. The V end lost 7 bases, the J end lost 4 bases, and 13 bases lay between the germline ends. CDR3 length: 13 residues. Per the germline V gene, CDR1 is MNHEY and CDR2 is SVGAGI. The CDR3 bases are TGTGCCAGCATTCCCTTTCCGGGCACTGAAGCTTTCTTT. Protein: CASIPFPGTEAFF.

This clone was recorded a few times. The rearrangement uses TRBV5-1 and TRBJ2-2; TRBD1 agrees at 7 bases. Germline V gene data show CDR1 as SGHRS and CDR2 as YFSETQ. This CDR3 is built from 16 residues. V was pared by 3 bases and J by 0 bases, with 5 bases of the junction left unmatched. CDR3 bases: TGCGCCAGCAGCTCTGGACAGGTCGCGAACACCGGGGAGCTGTTTTTT. Its translation is CASSSGQVANTGELFF.

The rearrangement uses TRBV19 and TRBJ2-3, with TRBD1 identical over 11 bases. Germline-derived CDR1 and CDR2 are LNHDA and SQIVND (reference sequence). J gave up 5 bases and V 3 bases, and 4 bases lay outside the gene matches. CDR3 size: 15 residues. The CDR3 here is CASSIRTGGVDTQYF. For the CDR3, the DNA is TGTGCCAGTAGTATTAGGACAGGGGGCGTAGATACGCAGTATTTT.

This clone was counted once. This rearrangement joins TRBV7-9 to TRBJ2-7, with D perhaps matching TRBD1 (5 bases). V was trimmed by 6 bases and J by 0 bases, leaving 12 bases between them. The CDR3 is 14 amino acids. Germline V gene data show CDR1 as SEHNR and CDR2 as FQNEAQ (reference sequence). This CDR3 reads CASSQSGISYEQYF. In nucleotides, the CDR3 is TGTGCCAGCAGTCAGTCAGGGATCTCCTACGAGCAGTACTTC.

In its sample, this clone was seen a few times. The rearrangement uses TRBV19 and TRBJ1-1; possible D gene TRBD1, 5 bases. The CDR3 length is 13 residues. Germline V gene sequence: CDR1 LNHDA, CDR2 SQIVND (reference sequence). The ends were cut back, 2 bases at V and 11 bases at J, with 15 bases in the middle. The CDR3 is CASSIRQTREAFF. DNA of the CDR3: TGTGCCAGTAGTATAAGACAGACGCGAGAGGCTTTCTTT.

This chain links TRBV5-1 with TRBJ1-3; unclear D gene. The CDR3 covers 16 residues. The germline gives CDR1 SGHRS, CDR2 YFSETQ. The V end lost 1 base, the J end lost 0 bases, and 11 bases lay between the germline ends. CDR3 bases: TGCGCCAGCAGCTTGACCGACATCTCCTCTGGAAACACCATATATTTT. It yields the protein CASSLTDISSGNTIYF. The full variable domain, in which reference TRBV5-1 and TRBJ1-3 provide the parts outside the CDR3, is KAGVTQTPRYLIKTRGQQVTLSCSPISGHRSVSWYQQTPGQGLQFLFEYFSETQRNKGNFPGRFSGRQFSNSRSEMNVSTLELGDSALYLCASSLTDISSGNTIYFGEGSWLTVV.

The table lists this clone with a few counts. The chain combines TRBV6-5 with TRBJ2-2, with a weak D call TRBD1 (6 bases). Germline-derived CDR1 and CDR2 are MNHEY and SVGAGI. With 5 bases removed from V and 5 bases from J, the gap between germline ends came to 9 bases. This CDR3 region has 13 residues. In DNA, the CDR3 is TGTGCCAGCAGTCCAGGGGATACCGGGGAGCTGTTTTTT. Its translation is CASSPGDTGELFF.

J is TRBJ1-1 and V is TRBV12-3 or TRBV12-4; D not certain. The CDR3 is made up of 13 amino acids. The germline V and J ends were trimmed by 6 bases and 1 base, with 9 bases remaining between them. The CDR3 is CASSLRQNTEAFF. The DNA for the CDR3 is TGTGCCAGCAGCCTCCGACAGAACACTGAAGCTTTCTTT.

The V call is TRBV4-2, the J call TRBJ1-2, with D possibly matching TRBD1 (5 bases). Trimming cost V 0 bases and J 2 bases, with 19 bases left between them. CDR3 length: 18 residues. Germline V gene data show CDR1 as LGHNA and CDR2 as YNFKEQ. CDR3 amino acids: CASSQDPLGETANYGYTF. CDR3 nucleotides: TGTGCCAGCAGCCAAGATCCGTTGGGCGAGACAGCAAACTATGGCTACACCTTC.

This clone was counted many times. The chain employs TRBV5-4 and TRBJ1-2; D perhaps matches TRBD1 (6 bases). Per germline, CDR1 SGHNT and CDR2 YYREEE (reference sequence). V lost 4 bases to trimming and J lost 8 bases, with 24 bases between them. The length of the CDR3 is 16 residues. The CDR3 region is CASSAGTGGPLLGYTF. For the CDR3, the DNA is TGTGCCAGCAGCGCCGGGACCGGGGGGCCCCTATTAGGCTACACCTTC.

The chain links TRBV9 to TRBJ1-6, with unresolved D. The CDR3 runs 14 residues. Germline assignment: CDR1 SGDLS and CDR2 YYNGEE. V lost 3 bases to trimming and J lost 5 bases, with 9 bases between them. The CDR3 DNA follows: TGTGCCAGCAGCGGCAGGCCCGATAATTCACCCCTCCACTTT. Its protein is CASSGRPDNSPLHF.

This clone was recorded a few times. This CDR3 reads CASRGHQSVYNEQFF. The CDR3 DNA sequence: TGTGCCAGTAGGGGGCACCAAAGCGTTTACAATGAGCAGTTCTTC. The V gene is TRBV19, the J gene TRBJ2-1; perhaps TRBD1 as D (5 bases). The CDR3 extends over 15 amino acids. V was pared by 6 bases and J by 4 bases, with 16 bases between. The germline CDR1 and CDR2 sequences are LNHDA and SQIVND (reference sequence).

The sample holds one count of this clone. The V call is TRBV19, the J call TRBJ1-3, with TRBD1 identical over 7 bases. The CDR3 has 15 residues. V gave up 6 bases and J gave up 4 bases; unmatched junction bases: 9. Germline values: CDR1 LNHDA, CDR2 SQIVND (reference sequence). The CDR3 region is CASSLRGLEGNTIYF. As DNA, the CDR3 is TGTGCCAGTAGCCTAAGGGGGCTGGAAGGAAACACCATATATTTT.

This clone was seen many times. This chain uses TRBV15 with TRBJ2-7; 8 bases map to TRBD1. This CDR3 contains 15 residues. Trimming took 0 bases from V and 5 from J; bases not matched to a gene: 6. Germline V CDR1 and CDR2: LNHNV, YYDKDF (reference sequence). CDR3 coding DNA: TGTGCCACCAGCAGAGATCGGGCAGGGGGCAACGAGCAGTACTTC. Translating it yields CATSRDRAGGNEQYF.

This clone showed up just a few times. The gene calls are TRBV19 and TRBJ1-5; 7 bases fit TRBD1. The CDR3 consists of 15 residues. The germline V gene has CDR1 LNHDA and CDR2 SQIVND (reference sequence). V trimming: 9 bases; J trimming: 5 bases; junction bases outside the gene matches: 13. CDR3 DNA: TGTGCCAGCCACCCCAGAGACAGGGTTTATCAGCCCCAGCATTTT. As protein: CASHPRDRVYQPQHF.

This clone has just a few counts. The gene calls are TRBV7-2 and TRBJ2-3; 9 bases are shared with TRBD2. V was pared by 1 base and J by 5 bases, with 4 bases of the junction left unmatched. The CDR3 is 15 residues long. Germline V gene lookup returns CDR1 SGHTA and CDR2 FQGNSA. The CDR3 loop reads CASSLVAGGVDTQYF. The CDR3 DNA reads TGTGCCAGCAGCTTAGTCGCGGGGGGGGTAGATACGCAGTATTTT.

This clone was detected only once. The chain employs TRBV14 and TRBJ1-1; a weak D match, TRBD1 (5 bases). Trimming removed 4 bases at V and 5 bases at J, with 17 bases between. The CDR3 runs to 15 residues. Germline CDR1 reads SGHDN; CDR2 reads FVKESK. CDR3 loop: CASSLLSGRATEAFF. The CDR3 DNA follows: TGTGCCAGCAGCCTCCTTTCGGGCAGGGCGACTGAAGCTTTCTTT. Looking up the rest from reference TRBV14 and TRBJ1-1 gives the full variable domain: EAGVTQFPSHSVIEKGQTVTLRCDPISGHDNLYWYRRVMGKEIKFLLHFVKESKQDESGMPNNRFLAERTGGTYSTLKVQPAELEDSGVYFCASSLLSGRATEAFFGQGTRLTVV.

The V call is TRBV9, the J call TRBJ1-6, with D possibly being TRBD1 (6 bases). Germline assignment: CDR1 SGDLS and CDR2 YYNGEE. Between the trimmed V and J ends, which lost 2 bases and 8 bases, there was a span of 11 bases. The CDR3 contains 14 residues. CDR3 sequence: CASSVAQGYSPLHF. CDR3 DNA sequence: TGTGCCAGCAGCGTCGCCCAGGGGTATTCACCCCTCCACTTT. Filled out from reference TRBV9 and TRBJ1-6, the complete variable domain reads DSGVTQTPKHLITATGQRVTLRCSPRSGDLSVYWYQQSLDQGLQFLIQYYNGEERAKGNILERFSAQQFPDLHSELNLSSLELGDSALYFCASSVAQGYSPLHFGNGTRLTVT.

This clone was seen a few times. This chain joins TRBV19 and TRBJ1-6; 7 bases map to TRBD1. Germline CDR1 and CDR2: LNHDA and SQIVND (reference sequence). J gave up 5 bases and V 5 bases, and 9 bases lay outside the gene matches. This CDR3 has 16 residues. The CDR3 DNA follows: TGTGCCAGTAGTCCACAGACAGGGTTGGATAATTCACCCCTCCACTTT. This sequence encodes CASSPQTGLDNSPLHF.

This sequence joins TRBV6-5 and TRBJ1-1, with D maybe TRBD1 (5 bases). CDR3 size: 15 residues. In germline, CDR1 is MNHEY, CDR2 SVGAGI. The germline V and J ends were trimmed by 2 bases and 1 base, with 11 bases remaining between them. CDR3: CASSYPDGQNTEAFF. The CDR3 DNA reads TGTGCCAGCAGTTACCCGGACGGACAGAACACTGAAGCTTTCTTT.

The chain joins TRBV14 to TRBJ1-3; 8 bases map to TRBD1. This CDR3 region has 14 residues. Looked up from germline, CDR1 is SGHDN and CDR2 is FVKESK. J gave up 3 bases and V 3 bases, and 1 base lay outside the gene matches. CDR3 region: CASSHDRGGNTIYF. The DNA for the CDR3 is TGTGCCAGCAGCCACGACAGGGGTGGAAACACCATATATTTT. Using reference TRBV14 and TRBJ1-3 for the parts outside the CDR3, the full variable domain is EAGVTQFPSHSVIEKGQTVTLRCDPISGHDNLYWYRRVMGKEIKFLLHFVKESKQDESGMPNNRFLAERTGGTYSTLKVQPAELEDSGVYFCASSHDRGGNTIYFGEGSWLTVV.

V is TRBV4-1 and J is TRBJ1-5; TRBD1 is a possible D gene (6 bases). The CDR3 runs 14 residues. Germline V gene data show CDR1 as MGHRA and CDR2 as YSYEKL. The germline V and J ends were trimmed by 3 bases and 5 bases, with 11 bases remaining between them. The CDR3 reads CASSHTPGDQPQHF. The DNA for the CDR3 is TGCGCCAGCAGCCATACCCCAGGGGATCAGCCCCAGCATTTT.

Written as DNA, the CDR3 is TGTGCCAGCAGTTACTCCCTAGCGGGGGATGAGCAGTACTTC. Protein product: CASSYSLAGDEQYF. The chain combines TRBV6-5 with TRBJ2-7; 10 nucleotides align to TRBD2. The V gene's germline CDR1 is MNHEY and CDR2 SVGAGI. The CDR3 loop spans 14 amino acids. Unmatched junction bases numbered 3, after V lost 0 bases and J lost 7 bases.

This clone was seen only a few times. CDR3 in DNA: TGTGCCAGCTCACTCCTGGACAGGGGCCCTCTGACTGAAGCTTTCTTT. Its protein is CASSLLDRGPLTEAFF. The chain is built from TRBV18 and TRBJ1-1, with 9 positions matching TRBD1. The junction had 11 bases not matched to a gene; V was cut back by 4 bases and J by 5 bases. The germline CDR1 and CDR2 sequences are KGHSH and LQKENI. This CDR3 region has 16 residues. Full variable domain (rest looked up from reference TRBV18 and TRBJ1-1): NAGVMQNPRHLVRRRGQEARLRCSPMKGHSHVYWYRQLPEEGLKFMVYLQKENIIDESGMPKERFSAEFPKEGPSILRIQQVVRGDSAAYFCASSLLDRGPLTEAFFGQGTRLTVV.

The chain carries TRBV18 and TRBJ1-3, with D perhaps TRBD1 (6 bases). Germline-derived CDR1 and CDR2 are KGHSH and LQKENI. V was pared by 4 bases and J by 8 bases, with 9 bases between. CDR3 length: 12 residues. The CDR3 sequence: CASSQGEDTIYF. The CDR3 region has the DNA TGTGCCAGCTCACAGGGGGAAGACACCATATATTTT.

V gene TRBV3-1 (or the pseudogene TRBV3-2) combines with J gene TRBJ2-2, with D perhaps matching TRBD1 (8 bases). V was trimmed by 2 bases and J by 6 bases, leaving 13 bases between them. The CDR3 has 15 residues. CDR1 is LGHDT, CDR2 YNNKEL, per germline (reference sequence). CDR3 in amino acids: CASSQRQGRAGELFF. Written as DNA, the CDR3 is TGTGCCAGCAGCCAAAGACAGGGGAGGGCCGGGGAGCTGTTTTTT.

This clone came up once. This chain links TRBV6-5 with TRBJ2-5; D possibly corresponds to TRBD2 (5 bases). The V end lost 8 bases, the J end lost 5 bases, and 15 bases lay between the germline ends. This CDR3 spans 13 amino acids. The germline gives CDR1 MNHEY, CDR2 SVGAGI. CDR3 sequence reads: CASHFRGVETQYF. Written as DNA, the CDR3 is TGTGCCAGCCACTTCCGGGGTGTGGAGACCCAGTACTTC.

This clone was detected only a few times. The rearrangement joins TRBV30 to TRBJ1-5; a possible D gene is TRBD1 (5 bases). CDR1 and CDR2 from the germline V gene are GTSNPN and SVGIG (reference sequence). CDR3 length: 16 amino acids. Trimming took off 3 bases at V and 0 bases at J, with 15 bases between the two ends. The CDR3 sequence: CAWSSTALVSNQPQHF. The CDR3 DNA follows: TGTGCCTGGAGCTCGACAGCCCTGGTTAGCAATCAGCCCCAGCATTTT.

The chain employs TRBV5-6 and TRBJ1-1; D remains ambiguous. CDR3 length: 13 amino acids. The ends were cut back, 4 bases at V and 6 bases at J, with 13 bases in the middle. CDR1 SGHDT and CDR2 YYEEEE come from the germline V gene. The chain's CDR3 is CASSVDIRPEAFF. CDR3 sequence (DNA): TGTGCCAGCAGCGTAGACATCCGCCCTGAAGCTTTCTTT.

This clone has more than one count but fewer than ten. V gene TRBV7-7 combines with J gene TRBJ2-5; 7 nucleotides match TRBD2. Germline values: CDR1 SSHAT, CDR2 FNYEAQ (reference sequence). The J segment lost 3 bases and the V segment lost 4 bases, leaving 8 bases of the junction unmatched. The CDR3 has 15 amino acids. CDR3 amino acids: CASSSRPAGEETQYF. CDR3 DNA sequence: TGTGCCAGCAGCTCACGTCCGGCGGGAGAAGAGACCCAGTACTTC.